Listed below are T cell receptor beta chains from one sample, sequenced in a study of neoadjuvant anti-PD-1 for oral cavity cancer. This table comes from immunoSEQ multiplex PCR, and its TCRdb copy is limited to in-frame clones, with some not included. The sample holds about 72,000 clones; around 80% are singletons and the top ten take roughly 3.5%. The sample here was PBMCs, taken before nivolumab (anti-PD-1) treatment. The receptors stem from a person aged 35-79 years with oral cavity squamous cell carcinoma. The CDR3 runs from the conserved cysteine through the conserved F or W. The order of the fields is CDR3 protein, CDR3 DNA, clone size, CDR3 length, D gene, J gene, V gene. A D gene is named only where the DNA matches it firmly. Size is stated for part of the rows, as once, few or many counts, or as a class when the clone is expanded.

CASSFFPQETQYF	TGTGCCAGCAGCTTCTTCCCGCAAGAGACCCAGTACTTC	-	13	-	TRBJ2-5	TRBV7-9
CAATSSYNEQFF	TGTGCCGCAACCAGCTCCTACAATGAGCAGTTCTTC	-	12	-	TRBJ2-1	TRBV5-4
CATSREGEVSTQHF	TGTGCCACCAGCAGAGAAGGGGAGGTTTCGACCCAGCATTTT	few	14	-	TRBJ1-5	TRBV15
CASSTDFHTTEAFF	TGTGCCAGCAGCACCGACTTCCACACCACTGAAGCTTTCTTT	-	14	-	TRBJ1-1	TRBV6-5
CATSRNQGGGYGYTF	TGTGCCACCAGCAGAAATCAAGGAGGGGGCTATGGCTACACCTTC	-	15	-	TRBJ1-2	TRBV15
CASSRTYPANYGYTF	TGCGCCAGCAGCCGTACCTACCCCGCTAACTATGGCTACACCTTC	-	15	-	TRBJ1-2	TRBV4-1
CASSQDYKRGTGELFF	TGCGCCAGCAGCCAAGATTACAAGAGGGGCACCGGGGAGCTGTTTTTT	-	16	-	TRBJ2-2	TRBV4-1
CASSSVLGLTSTDTQYF	TGTGCCAGCAGCTCAGTTCTCGGGCTCACGAGCACAGATACGCAGTATTTT	-	17	-	TRBJ2-3	TRBV7-9
CASGLALFPDTQYF	TGTGCTAGTGGTTTGGCCCTCTTTCCAGATACGCAGTATTTT	-	14	-	TRBJ2-3	TRBV12-5
CASSARYTGELFF	TGTGCCAGTAGTGCGAGGTACACCGGGGAGCTGTTTTTT	-	13	-	TRBJ2-2	TRBV19
CASSLYTDTQYF	TGTGCCAGCAGCTTGTACACAGATACGCAGTATTTT	-	12	-	TRBJ2-3	TRBV5-4
CASSLGAGNYGYTF	TGCGCCAGCAGCTTGGGGGCAGGAAACTATGGCTACACCTTC	-	14	-	TRBJ1-2	TRBV5-1
CASRPDRFRVATNEKLFF	TGTGCCAGCAGGCCGGACAGGTTCCGAGTTGCAACTAATGAAAAACTGTTTTTT	-	18	TRBD1	TRBJ1-4	TRBV7-8
CASSVDRVQPQHF	TGTGCCAGCAGTGTGGACAGGGTCCAGCCCCAGCATTTT	-	13	TRBD1	TRBJ1-5	TRBV6-1
CASSSPSGNRSPLHF	TGTGCCAGCAGCTCCCCCTCCGGGAATCGGTCACCCCTCCACTTT	-	15	-	TRBJ1-6	TRBV21-1
CASSRGQGGNTIYF	TGTGCCAGCAGCCGTGGACAGGGTGGAAACACCATATATTTT	few	14	TRBD1	TRBJ1-3	TRBV7-2
CASSEGEQPGTQYF	TGTGCCAGCAGTGAAGGGGAACAGCCCGGGACCCAGTACTTC	-	14	-	TRBJ2-5	TRBV6-1
CAISLDGNYGYTF	TGTGCCATCAGCTTGGACGGTAACTATGGCTACACCTTC	-	13	-	TRBJ1-2	TRBV10-3
CASSYSTEQYF	TGTGCCAGCAGTTACTCGACAGAGCAGTACTTC	-	11	-	TRBJ2-7	TRBV6-5
CASSPEGGITSRSPLHF	TGTGCCAGCAGCCCAGAGGGGGGCATTACAAGTCGTTCACCCCTCCACTTT	-	17	-	TRBJ1-6	TRBV14
CSPGGLDTQYF	TGCAGCCCCGGGGGATTAGATACGCAGTATTTT	-	11	-	TRBJ2-3	TRBV20-1
CASSSGDEQFF	TGTGCTAGCAGCTCAGGGGATGAGCAGTTCTTC	-	11	-	TRBJ2-1	TRBV7-7
CASNKLAGVNNEQFF	TGTGCCAGCAATAAACTAGCGGGAGTTAACAATGAGCAGTTCTTC	few	15	TRBD2	TRBJ2-1	TRBV2
CASRSEGATNEKLFF	TGTGCCAGCAGGAGTGAGGGTGCAACTAATGAAAAACTGTTTTTT	-	15	-	TRBJ1-4	TRBV2
CASSPAAGQETQYF	TGTGCCAGCAGCCCCGCGGCGGGCCAGGAGACCCAGTACTTC	once	14	-	TRBJ2-5	TRBV7-9
CASSSAGSGRKKAYEQYF	TGTGCCAGCAGCTCCGCGGGTAGCGGGAGAAAGAAGGCCTACGAGCAGTACTTC	-	18	TRBD2	TRBJ2-7	TRBV11-2
CATTSGGALGTQYF	TGTGCCACTACTAGCGGGGGGGCCTTGGGGACCCAGTACTTC	-	14	TRBD2	TRBJ2-5	TRBV10-3
CAISYGLAGRGETQYF	TGTGCCATCAGTTACGGACTAGCGGGAAGGGGGGAGACCCAGTACTTC	-	16	TRBD2	TRBJ2-5	TRBV10-3
CASSPRLGAQGTDTQYF	TGTGCCAGCAGCCCAAGACTCGGGGCCCAAGGCACAGATACGCAGTATTTT	-	17	-	TRBJ2-3	TRBV11-2
CASKERANTGELFF	TGCGCCAGCAAAGAGCGGGCGAACACCGGGGAGCTGTTTTTT	-	14	-	TRBJ2-2	TRBV10-2
CAISEKGQEHTDTQYF	TGTGCCATCAGTGAGAAAGGACAGGAGCACACAGATACGCAGTATTTT	-	16	TRBD1	TRBJ2-3	TRBV10-3
CASSPRQGALTEAFF	TGCGCCAGCAGCCCTCGACAGGGGGCGCTGACTGAAGCTTTCTTT	-	15	TRBD1	TRBJ1-1	TRBV5-1
CASSGWTSGKETQYF	TGTGCCAGCAGTGGCTGGACTAGCGGCAAGGAGACCCAGTACTTC	-	15	TRBD2	TRBJ2-5	TRBV6-1
CATSRDPSTGEKLFF	TGTGCCACCAGCAGAGATCCCAGTACCGGTGAAAAACTGTTTTTT	-	15	-	TRBJ1-4	TRBV15
CASSEAPRGRWEQYF	TGTGCCAGCAGTGAAGCCCCCAGGGGGCGTTGGGAGCAGTACTTC	-	15	TRBD1	TRBJ2-7	TRBV6-1
CASSYFGTGPGNTIYF	TGTGCCAGCAGTTACTTCGGGACAGGGCCTGGAAACACCATATATTTT	-	16	TRBD1	TRBJ1-3	TRBV6-5
CASSLEARPDHNEQFF	TGCGCCAGCAGCTTGGAGGCTCGGCCAGACCACAATGAGCAGTTCTTC	-	16	-	TRBJ2-1	TRBV5-1
CASSLGRSTDTQYF	TGCGCCAGCAGCTTGGGCAGAAGCACAGATACGCAGTATTTT	-	14	-	TRBJ2-3	TRBV5-1
CSVVVSYEQYF	TGCAGCGTGGTCGTTTCCTACGAGCAGTACTTC	-	11	-	TRBJ2-7	TRBV29-1
CASGPGTEIYGYTF	TGTGCCAGCGGCCCCGGGACGGAGATCTATGGCTACACCTTC	-	14	-	TRBJ1-2	TRBV28
CASSEEEVGGTRSSYEQYF	TGTGCCAGCAGTGAAGAGGAAGTCGGGGGAACCCGCAGCTCCTACGAGCAGTACTTC	-	19	-	TRBJ2-7	TRBV6-1
CASSFGPLDRSYEQYF	TGTGCCAGCAGCTTCGGTCCCCTAGATCGTTCCTACGAGCAGTACTTC	-	16	-	TRBJ2-7	TRBV5-6
CASSADSNTEAFF	TGTGCCAGCAGTGCAGATTCGAACACTGAAGCTTTCTTT	-	13	-	TRBJ1-1	TRBV6-1
CASRERGYWVNTEAFF	TGCGCCAGCAGGGAGCGGGGGTATTGGGTGAACACTGAAGCTTTCTTT	-	16	-	TRBJ1-1	TRBV4-1
CATEDGRGEETQYF	TGTGCCACCGAGGACGGGAGGGGTGAAGAGACCCAGTACTTC	-	14	TRBD2	TRBJ2-5	TRBV2
CASSLGRDQETQYF	TGCGCCAGCAGCTTGGGGCGGGACCAGGAGACCCAGTACTTC	-	14	-	TRBJ2-5	TRBV5-1
CASSQSGTQYF	TGTGCCAGCAGCCAGTCCGGGACCCAGTACTTC	-	11	-	TRBJ2-5	TRBV27
CASSDPTSGSNEQYF	TGTGCCAGCTCAGACCCCACTAGCGGGAGTAACGAGCAGTACTTC	-	15	TRBD2	TRBJ2-7	TRBV28
CASSQGLSTTNEKLFF	TGTGCCAGCAGCCAAGGTCTCAGTACAACTAATGAAAAACTGTTTTTT	-	16	-	TRBJ1-4	TRBV14
CASSRTPGNQPQHF	TGTGCCAGCTCACGCACCCCCGGCAATCAGCCCCAGCATTTT	few	14	-	TRBJ1-5	TRBV18
CASREILGNNEQFF	TGTGCCAGCAGGGAAATATTGGGTAACAATGAGCAGTTCTTC	-	14	-	TRBJ2-1	TRBV6-1
CASSLGSVTGELFF	TGTGCCAGCAGCTTAGGGAGTGTCACCGGGGAGCTGTTTTTT	-	14	-	TRBJ2-2	TRBV11-3
CASSLGQGSYNEQFF	TGTGCCAGCAGCTTAGGACAGGGATCCTACAATGAGCAGTTCTTC	-	15	-	TRBJ2-1	TRBV13
CASSSPQGYGYTF	TGTGCCAGCAGTTCCCCGCAGGGATATGGCTACACCTTC	-	13	-	TRBJ1-2	TRBV28
CASSLTGQGESNQPQHF	TGTGCCAGCAGTTTAACAGGACAGGGTGAAAGCAATCAGCCCCAGCATTTT	-	17	TRBD1	TRBJ1-5	TRBV27
CASSEQGVTEAFF	TGTGCCAGCAGCGAACAGGGGGTCACTGAAGCTTTCTTT	-	13	TRBD1	TRBJ1-1	TRBV9
CASSITLAGGTYEQYF	TGCGCCAGCAGCATAACACTAGCGGGGGGAACCTACGAGCAGTACTTC	-	16	TRBD2	TRBJ2-7	TRBV5-1
CASSLAPGGAEAFF	TGCGCCAGCAGCTTGGCCCCGGGTGGGGCTGAAGCTTTCTTT	-	14	-	TRBJ1-1	TRBV5-1
CASSLRGRDTEAFF	TGTGCCAGCAGTTTACGGGGACGGGACACTGAAGCTTTCTTT	-	14	-	TRBJ1-1	TRBV28